The 9 T cell receptor beta chains below all came from one sample that was sequenced in a study of T cell responses to AZD1222 COVID-19 vaccine. Only in-frame clones appear in the TCRdb table, and some are missing; sequencing was by immunoSEQ multiplex PCR. There are about 120,000 clones in the sample; about 89% occur only once, and about 5.3% lies in the top ten. Sequenced material: peripheral blood, taken on day 0 of AZD1222 vaccination. Source of these receptors: an adult in good health.

This chain links TRBV3-1 (or the pseudogene TRBV3-2) with TRBJ1-5; the D is unclear. The CDR3 totals 15 residues. Trimming took off 0 bases at V and 1 base at J, with 7 bases between the two ends. The germline CDR1 and CDR2 sequences are LGHDT and YNNKEL (reference sequence). CDR3 residues: CASSQESGSNQPQHF. The CDR3 DNA is TGTGCCAGCAGCCAAGAATCGGGAAGCAATCAGCCCCAGCATTTT.

The CDR3, as DNA: TGTGCCAGCAGCTTAGGAACAGGCGATGGCTACACCTTC. It codes for CASSLGTGDGYTF. This chain joins TRBV11-2 and TRBJ1-2; D is perhaps TRBD1 (5 bases). Trimming left V 1 base short and J 6 bases short, with 9 bases between. Germline V gene lookup returns CDR1 SGHAT and CDR2 FQNNGV. This CDR3 region has 13 residues.

The chain combines TRBV5-1 with TRBJ2-7; 7 bases line up with TRBD2. Trimming took 0 bases from V and 6 from J; bases not matched to a gene: 9. The CDR3 covers 15 residues. CDR1 and CDR2 from the germline V gene are SGHRS and YFSETQ. The CDR3, as DNA: TGCGCCAGCAGCTTGGCGGGCGGGAGCCGGGGCGAGCAGTACTTC. Residues: CASSLAGGSRGEQYF. Filled out from reference TRBV5-1 and TRBJ2-7, the complete variable domain reads KAGVTQTPRYLIKTRGQQVTLSCSPISGHRSVSWYQQTPGQGLQFLFEYFSETQRNKGNFPGRFSGRQFSNSRSEMNVSTLELGDSALYLCASSLAGGSRGEQYFGPGTRLTVT.

The chain recombines TRBV30 with TRBJ1-2, with D tentatively TRBD1 (5 bases). Germline V gene data show CDR1 as GTSNPN and CDR2 as SVGIG (reference sequence). This CDR3 region has 14 residues. The ends were cut back, 0 bases at V and 7 bases at J, with 15 bases in the middle. CDR3 in amino acids: CAWSVKGIRFGYTF. CDR3 nucleotide sequence: TGTGCCTGGAGTGTCAAGGGGATCCGGTTTGGCTACACCTTC.

The J gene is TRBJ1-3, the V gene TRBV30, with D unresolved. V was clipped by 4 bases and J by 3 bases, with 10 bases between them. CDR1 and CDR2 (germline): GTSNPN, SVGIG (reference sequence). This CDR3 spans 13 amino acids. The CDR3 DNA reads TGTGCCTGGAACTCCGTCGATGGAAACACCATATATTTT. As protein: CAWNSVDGNTIYF.

This clone was found once. CDR3 nucleotides: TGCGCCAGCAGCTTAGCAAGCATGAACACTGAAGCTTTCTTT. This encodes CASSLASMNTEAFF. The V gene is TRBV5-1, the J gene TRBJ1-1; D unclear. Trimming removed 2 bases at V and 0 bases at J, with 8 bases between. Germline V gene data show CDR1 as SGHRS and CDR2 as YFSETQ. The CDR3 is made up of 14 amino acids.

DNA of the CDR3: TGTGCCAGCAGTGAATCGGTTACAGCCTACGCCTACGAGCAGTACTTC. Translation: CASSESVTAYAYEQYF. The gene calls are TRBV6-1 and TRBJ2-7; no definite D call. Looked up from germline, CDR1 is MNHNS and CDR2 is SASEGT. The length of the CDR3 is 16 residues. V gave up 2 bases and J gave up 2 bases, with 16 bases separating them.

The chain links TRBV19 to TRBJ1-5, with D possibly TRBD1 on 5 matching bases. The CDR3 runs to 17 residues. Between the trimmed V and J ends, which lost 4 bases and 4 bases, there was a span of 20 bases. Germline V CDR1 and CDR2: LNHDA, SQIVND (reference sequence). The CDR3 reads CASSTWGTGLGNQPQHF. The CDR3 DNA follows: TGTGCCAGTAGTACGTGGGGGACGGGGCTTGGGAATCAGCCCCAGCATTTT. Full variable domain (rest looked up from reference TRBV19 and TRBJ1-5): DGGITQSPKYLFRKEGQNVTLSCEQNLNHDAMYWYRQDPGQGLRLIYYSQIVNDFQKGDIAEGYSVSREKKESFPLTVTSAQKNPTAFYLCASSTWGTGLGNQPQHFGDGTRLSIL.

This clone was picked up one time. The chain employs TRBV27 and TRBJ1-2, with D unresolved. V was cut by 0 bases and J by 7 bases, with 15 bases left in between. There are 15 residues in the CDR3. CDR1 and CDR2 from the germline V gene are MNHEY and SMNVEV (reference sequence). The CDR3 sequence is CASSLSRRAGPGYTF. DNA of the CDR3: TGTGCCAGCAGTTTATCTCGACGGGCGGGTCCTGGCTACACCTTC.